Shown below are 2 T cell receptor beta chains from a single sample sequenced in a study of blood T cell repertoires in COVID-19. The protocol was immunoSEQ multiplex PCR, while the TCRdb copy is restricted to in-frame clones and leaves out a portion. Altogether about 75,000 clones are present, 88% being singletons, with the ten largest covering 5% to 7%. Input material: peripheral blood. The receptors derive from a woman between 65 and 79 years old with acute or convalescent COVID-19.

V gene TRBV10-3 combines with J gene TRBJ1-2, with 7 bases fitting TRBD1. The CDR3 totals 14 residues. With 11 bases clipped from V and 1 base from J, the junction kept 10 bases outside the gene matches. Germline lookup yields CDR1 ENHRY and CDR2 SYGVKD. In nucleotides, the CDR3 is TGTGCCGCCCGTGACAGGGTCGGTAACTATGGCTACACCTTC. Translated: CAARDRVGNYGYTF.

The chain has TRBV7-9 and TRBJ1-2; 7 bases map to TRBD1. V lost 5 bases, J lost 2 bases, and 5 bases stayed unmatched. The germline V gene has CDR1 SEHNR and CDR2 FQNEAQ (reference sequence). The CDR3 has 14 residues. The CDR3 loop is CASSPDRSNYGYTF. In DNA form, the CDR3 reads TGTGCCAGCAGCCCGGACAGGTCAAACTATGGCTACACCTTC. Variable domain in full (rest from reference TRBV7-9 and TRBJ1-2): DTGVSQNPRHKITKRGQNVTFRCDPISEHNRLYWYRQTLGQGPEFLTYFQNEAQLEKSRLLSDRFSAERPKGSFSTLEIQRTEQGDSAMYLCASSPDRSNYGYTFGSGTRLTVV.